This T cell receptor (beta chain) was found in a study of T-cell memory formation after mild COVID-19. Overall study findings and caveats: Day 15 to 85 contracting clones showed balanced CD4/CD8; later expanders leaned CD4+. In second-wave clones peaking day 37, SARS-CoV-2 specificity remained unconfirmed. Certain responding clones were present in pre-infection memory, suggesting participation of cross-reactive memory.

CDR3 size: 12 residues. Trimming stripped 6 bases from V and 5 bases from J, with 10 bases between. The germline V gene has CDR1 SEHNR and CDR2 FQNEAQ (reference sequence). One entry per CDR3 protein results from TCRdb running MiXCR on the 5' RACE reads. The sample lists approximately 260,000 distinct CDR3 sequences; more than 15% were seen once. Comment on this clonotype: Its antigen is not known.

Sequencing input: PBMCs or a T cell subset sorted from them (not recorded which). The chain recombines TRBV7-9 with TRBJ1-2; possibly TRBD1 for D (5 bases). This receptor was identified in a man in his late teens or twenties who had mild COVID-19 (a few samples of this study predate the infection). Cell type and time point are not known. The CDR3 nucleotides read TGTGCCAGCAGTTCCTGGGGGTATGGCTACACCTTC. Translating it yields CASSSWGYGYTF.